The 8 T cell receptor beta chains reported below all come from one sample, sequenced in a study of CD4 T cells in relation to SARS-CoV-2 and coronaviruses. Profiled with immunoSEQ multiplex PCR; TCRdb holds only in-frame clones, not every one. Of tens of thousands of clones listed, around 87% are singletons. Input material: memory CD4+ T cells from PBMCs. All receptors derive from an adult with COVID-19.

The chain recombines TRBV21-1 with TRBJ2-7; TRBD1 was called by the table and not checked on the DNA. TRBV21-1 corresponds to a pseudogene. CDR3 length: 15 amino acids. The CDR3 sequence is CASSKRGDRGLEQYF. The CDR3 DNA reads TGTGCCAGCAGCAAAAGGGGGGACAGGGGGCTCGAGCAGTACTTC.

The V and J genes are TRBV3-1 (or the pseudogene TRBV3-2) and TRBJ1-3, with D perhaps TRBD1 (5 bases). The CDR3 has 15 residues. The germline V gene encodes CDR1 LGHDT and CDR2 YNNKEL (reference sequence). V lost 1 base to trimming and J lost 0 bases, with 7 bases between them. This chain's CDR3 is CASSQGQNSGNTIYF. The CDR3, as DNA: TGTGCCAGCAGCCAAGGACAGAACTCTGGAAACACCATATATTTT.

V usage is TRBV28 and J usage is TRBJ1-4; tentatively, D is TRBD1 (5 bases). The germline V gene encodes CDR1 MDHEN and CDR2 SYDVKM. Trimming stripped 0 bases from V and 9 bases from J, with 5 bases between. This CDR3 spans 12 amino acids. The CDR3 sequence is CASSLWGQKLFF. Here the CDR3 DNA reads TGTGCCAGCAGTTTATGGGGGCAAAAACTGTTTTTT.

The chain uses TRBV9 and TRBJ2-5, with TRBD1 matching over 7 bases. V trimming: 2 bases; J trimming: 2 bases; junction bases outside the gene matches: 6. Germline lookup yields CDR1 SGDLS and CDR2 YYNGEE. This CDR3 region has 15 residues. The chain's CDR3 is CASSVSRGYQETQYF. CDR3 DNA: TGTGCCAGCAGCGTTTCCAGGGGGTATCAAGAGACCCAGTACTTC. Full variable domain (outside the CDR3, taken from reference TRBV9 and TRBJ2-5): DSGVTQTPKHLITATGQRVTLRCSPRSGDLSVYWYQQSLDQGLQFLIQYYNGEERAKGNILERFSAQQFPDLHSELNLSSLELGDSALYFCASSVSRGYQETQYFGPGTRLLVL.

This chain joins TRBV19 and TRBJ1-3; no clear D gene. Trimming cost V 4 bases and J 12 bases, with 16 bases left between them. The germline V gene encodes CDR1 LNHDA and CDR2 SQIVND (reference sequence). There are 13 residues in the CDR3. DNA of the CDR3: TGTGCCAGTAGTACCCTCGGGTCCTCCCACATATATTTT. This translates into CASSTLGSSHIYF.

The chain joins TRBV21-1 to TRBJ1-1. TRBV21-1 represents a pseudogene. The CDR3 runs to 14 residues. The CDR3 here is CASSKNGGNTEAFF. The CDR3 DNA reads as TGTGCCAGCAGCAAAAACGGGGGGAACACTGAAGCTTTCTTT.

CDR3 bases: TGTGCCAGCTCACCAGGTTCAGCCGGTAATGAAAAACTGTTTTTT. Translation: CASSPGSAGNEKLFF. The chain links TRBV18 to TRBJ1-4, with no clear D. The CDR3 contains 15 residues. V was trimmed by 2 bases and J by 4 bases, leaving 11 bases between them. CDR1 and CDR2 from the germline V gene are KGHSH and LQKENI.

V and J are TRBV28 and TRBJ2-1, with 9 bases matching TRBD1. The J segment lost 8 bases and the V segment lost 4 bases, leaving 15 bases of the junction unmatched. The CDR3 spans 17 residues. Germline V gives CDR1 MDHEN, CDR2 SYDVKM. CDR3 nucleotide sequence: TGTGCCAGCAGTTCGCCCAACAGGGGGCCTCGGGTCCATGAGCAGTTCTTC. This encodes CASSSPNRGPRVHEQFF.